What follows describes a single TCR beta chain. The entry originates in a study of monozygotic twins with inflammatory bowel disease. Approximately 3.5 ug of total RNA went into each TCR library. Per individual sample, eight separate reactions were used to make cDNA. Through template switching, UMIs that included a 6-nucleotide sample barcode were added. Each CDR3 protein gets one entry in TCRdb, which reprocessed the 5' RACE reads and gives no DNA. In all, the sample yields fewer than 400,000 distinct CDR3 sequences. Sample: blood. The sequence was collected from a human donor with ulcerative colitis or Crohn's disease, or a healthy co-twin of an affected twin (not recorded which).

Here the CDR3 reads CASSHLGLAVQRVKNIQYF. V usage is TRBV11-2 and J usage is TRBJ2-4; TCRdb returns TRBD2, unconfirmable since there is no DNA. Per the germline V gene, CDR1 is SGHAT and CDR2 is FQNNGV. The CDR3 spans 19 residues.